This TCR beta chain was captured in a study of T cell responses to AZD1222 COVID-19 vaccine. This table comes from immunoSEQ multiplex PCR, and its TCRdb copy is limited to in-frame clones, with some not included. The sample includes approximately 110,000 clones, approximately 85% of them seen just once. The ends were cut back, 2 bases at V and 6 bases at J, with 11 bases in the middle. The length of the CDR3 is 14 residues. CDR1 and CDR2 from the germline V gene are SGHDT and YYEEEE. The chain couples TRBV5-6 to TRBJ2-2; D may be TRBD1 (5 bases). The sample in question was peripheral blood, obtained 28 days after the second AZD1222 dose. This receptor was obtained from an adult who received the AZD1222 COVID-19 vaccine. Written as DNA, the CDR3 is TGTGCCAGCAGCTTATCAGGGATTGCCGGGGAGCTGTTTTTT. Its translation: CASSLSGIAGELFF.